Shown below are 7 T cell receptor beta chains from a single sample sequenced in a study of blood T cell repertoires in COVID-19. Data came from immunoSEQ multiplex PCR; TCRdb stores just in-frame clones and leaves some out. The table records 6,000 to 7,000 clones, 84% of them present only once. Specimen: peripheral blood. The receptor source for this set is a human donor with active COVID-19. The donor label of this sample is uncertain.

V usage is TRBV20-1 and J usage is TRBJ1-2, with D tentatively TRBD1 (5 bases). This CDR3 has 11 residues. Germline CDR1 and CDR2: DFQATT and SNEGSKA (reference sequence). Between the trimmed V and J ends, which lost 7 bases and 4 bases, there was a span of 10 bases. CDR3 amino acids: CSGQYSYGYTF. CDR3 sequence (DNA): TGCAGTGGACAGTACTCCTATGGCTACACCTTC.

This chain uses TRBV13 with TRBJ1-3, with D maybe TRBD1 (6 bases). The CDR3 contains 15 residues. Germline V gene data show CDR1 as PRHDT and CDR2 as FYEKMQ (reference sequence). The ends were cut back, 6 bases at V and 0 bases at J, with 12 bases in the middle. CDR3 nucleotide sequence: TGTGCCAGCAGTTTGGACAGCTCCTCTGGAAACACCATATATTTT. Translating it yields CASSLDSSSGNTIYF.

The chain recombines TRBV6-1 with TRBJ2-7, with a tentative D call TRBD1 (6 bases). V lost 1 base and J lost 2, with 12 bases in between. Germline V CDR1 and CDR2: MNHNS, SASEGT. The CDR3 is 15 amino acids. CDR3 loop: CASSEDQGTPYEQYF. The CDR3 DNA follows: TGTGCCAGCAGTGAAGACCAGGGGACCCCCTACGAGCAGTACTTC.

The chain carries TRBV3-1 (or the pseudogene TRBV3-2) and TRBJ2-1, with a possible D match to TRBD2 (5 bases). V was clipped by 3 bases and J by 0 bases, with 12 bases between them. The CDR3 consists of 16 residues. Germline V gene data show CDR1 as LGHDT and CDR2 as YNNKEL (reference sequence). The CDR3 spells CASSQFRGSSYNEQFF. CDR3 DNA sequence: TGTGCCAGCAGCCAGTTCCGAGGGAGCTCCTACAATGAGCAGTTCTTC.

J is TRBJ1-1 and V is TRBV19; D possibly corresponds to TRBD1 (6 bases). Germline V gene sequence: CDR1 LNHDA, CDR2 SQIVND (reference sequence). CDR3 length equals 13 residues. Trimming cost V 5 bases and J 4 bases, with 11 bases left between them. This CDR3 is CASSSQGRTEAFF. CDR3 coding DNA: TGTGCCAGTAGTTCACAGGGTCGCACTGAAGCTTTCTTT.

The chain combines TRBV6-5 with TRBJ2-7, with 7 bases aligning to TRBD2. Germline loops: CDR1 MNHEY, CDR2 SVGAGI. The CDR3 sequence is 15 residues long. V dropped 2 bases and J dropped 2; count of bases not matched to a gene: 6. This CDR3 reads CASSYTGGAAYEQYF. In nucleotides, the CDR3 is TGTGCCAGCAGTTACACGGGGGGTGCCGCCTACGAGCAGTACTTC.

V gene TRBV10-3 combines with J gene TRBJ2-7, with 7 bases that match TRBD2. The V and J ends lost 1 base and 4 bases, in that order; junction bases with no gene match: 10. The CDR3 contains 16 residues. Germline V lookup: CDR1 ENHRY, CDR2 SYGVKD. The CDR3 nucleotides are TGTGCCATCAGTGAGTTGGGGCGGGAGAACAGATACGAGCAGTACTTC. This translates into CAISELGRENRYEQYF.